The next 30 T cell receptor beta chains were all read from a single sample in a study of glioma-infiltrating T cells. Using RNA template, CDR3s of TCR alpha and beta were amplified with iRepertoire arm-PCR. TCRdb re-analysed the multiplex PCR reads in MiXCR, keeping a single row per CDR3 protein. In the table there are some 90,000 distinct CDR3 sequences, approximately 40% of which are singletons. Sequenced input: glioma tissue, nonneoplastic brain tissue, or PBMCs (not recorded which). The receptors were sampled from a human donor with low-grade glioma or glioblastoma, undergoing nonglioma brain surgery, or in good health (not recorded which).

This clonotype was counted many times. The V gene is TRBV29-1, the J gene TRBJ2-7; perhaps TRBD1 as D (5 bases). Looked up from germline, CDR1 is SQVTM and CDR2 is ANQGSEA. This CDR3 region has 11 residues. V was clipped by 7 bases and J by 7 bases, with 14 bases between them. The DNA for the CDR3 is TGCAGCGCAGGGCATCTCAGAGAGCAGTACTTC. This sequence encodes CSAGHLREQYF.

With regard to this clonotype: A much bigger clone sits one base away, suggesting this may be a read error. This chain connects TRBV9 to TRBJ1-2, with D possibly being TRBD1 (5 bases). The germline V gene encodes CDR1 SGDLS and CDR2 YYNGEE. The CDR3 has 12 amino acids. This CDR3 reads CASSVGGYGFTF. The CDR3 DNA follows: TGTGCCAGCAGCGTCGGGGGTTATGGCTTCACCTTC. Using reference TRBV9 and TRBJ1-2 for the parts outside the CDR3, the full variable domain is DSGVTQTPKHLITATGQRVTLRCSPRSGDLSVYWYQQSLDQGLQFLIQYYNGEERAKGNILERFSAQQFPDLHSELNLSSLELGDSALYFCASSVGGYGFTFGSGTRLTVV.

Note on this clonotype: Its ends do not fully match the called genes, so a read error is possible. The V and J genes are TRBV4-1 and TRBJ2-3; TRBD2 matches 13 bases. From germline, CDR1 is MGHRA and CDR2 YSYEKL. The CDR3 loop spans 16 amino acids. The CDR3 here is CASSPTSGRATDTQYF. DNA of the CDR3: TGCGCCAGCAGCCCTACTAGCGGGAGGGCAACAGATACGCAGTATTTC.

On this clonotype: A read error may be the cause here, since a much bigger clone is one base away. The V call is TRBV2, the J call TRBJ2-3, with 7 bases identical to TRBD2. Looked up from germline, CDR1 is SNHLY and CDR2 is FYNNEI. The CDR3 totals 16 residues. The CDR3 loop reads CASSPWTSEVTDAQYF. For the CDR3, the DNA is TGTGCCAGCAGTCCCTGGACTAGTGAAGTCACAGATGCGCAGTATTTT. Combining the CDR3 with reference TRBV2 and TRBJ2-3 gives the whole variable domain EPEVTQTPSHQVTQMGQEVILRCVPISNHLYFYWYRQILGQKVEFLVSFYNNEISEKSEIFDDQFSVERPDGSNFTLKIRSTKLEDSAMYFCASSPWTSEVTDAQYFGPGTRLTVL.

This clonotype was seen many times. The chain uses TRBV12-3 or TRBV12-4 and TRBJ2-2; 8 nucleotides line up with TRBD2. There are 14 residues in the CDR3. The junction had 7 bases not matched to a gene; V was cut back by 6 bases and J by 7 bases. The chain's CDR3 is CASRRGGGNGELFF. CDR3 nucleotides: TGTGCCAGCAGACGGGGGGGAGGGAACGGGGAGCTGTTTTTT.

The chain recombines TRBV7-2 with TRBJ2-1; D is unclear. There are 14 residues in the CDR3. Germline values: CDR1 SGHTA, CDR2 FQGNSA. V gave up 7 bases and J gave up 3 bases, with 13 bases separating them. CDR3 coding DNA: TGTGCCAGCAACTCGGACGGTATCTACAATGAGCAGTTCTTC. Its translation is CASNSDGIYNEQFF.

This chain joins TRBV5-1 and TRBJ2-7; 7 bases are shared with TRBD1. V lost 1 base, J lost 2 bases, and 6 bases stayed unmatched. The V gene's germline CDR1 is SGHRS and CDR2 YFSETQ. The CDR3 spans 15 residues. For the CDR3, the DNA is TGCGCCAGCAGCTTGTGGACAGGACCTACCTACGAGCAGTACTTC. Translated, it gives CASSLWTGPTYEQYF.

In nucleotides, the CDR3 is TGTGCCAGCAGCCAGGGGGATGCGCAGTATTTT. This encodes CASSQGDAQYF. This chain connects TRBV5-6 to TRBJ2-3; TRBD1 agrees at 7 bases. Unmatched junction bases numbered 3, after V lost 4 bases and J lost 10 bases. This CDR3 comprises 11 residues. CDR1 and CDR2 (germline): SGHDT, YYEEEE.

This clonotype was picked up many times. CDR3 protein: CASSLGSITDTQYF. The CDR3 DNA follows: TGTGCCAGCAGCCTGGGTTCCATCACAGATACGCAGTATTTT. The chain recombines TRBV7-9 with TRBJ2-3; D is ambiguous. The CDR3 has 14 residues. The V gene lost 5 bases and the J gene lost 2 bases, with 11 bases spanning the gap. Looked up from germline, CDR1 is SEHNR and CDR2 is FQNEAQ (reference sequence).

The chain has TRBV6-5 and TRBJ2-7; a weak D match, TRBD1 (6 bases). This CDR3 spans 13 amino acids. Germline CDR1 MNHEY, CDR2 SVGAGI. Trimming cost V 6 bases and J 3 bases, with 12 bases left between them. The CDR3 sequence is CASRAGQIYEQYF. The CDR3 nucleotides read TGTGCCAGCAGGGCAGGACAGATCTACGAGCAGTACTTC.

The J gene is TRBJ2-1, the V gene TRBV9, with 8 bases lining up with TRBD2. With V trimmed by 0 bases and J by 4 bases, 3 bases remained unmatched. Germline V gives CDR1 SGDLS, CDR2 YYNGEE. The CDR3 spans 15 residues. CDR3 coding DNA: TGTGCCAGCAGCGTAGTAGCTAGCGGGTACAATGAGCAGTTCTTC. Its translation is CASSVVASGYNEQFF.

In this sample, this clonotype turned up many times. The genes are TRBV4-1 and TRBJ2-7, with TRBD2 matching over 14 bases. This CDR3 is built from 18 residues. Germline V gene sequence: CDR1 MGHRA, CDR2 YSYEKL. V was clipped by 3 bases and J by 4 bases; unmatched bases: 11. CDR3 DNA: TGCGCCAGCAGCCAGGACCCCCCGGGACTAGCGGGAGTTTACGAGCAGTACTTC. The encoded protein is CASSQDPPGLAGVYEQYF.

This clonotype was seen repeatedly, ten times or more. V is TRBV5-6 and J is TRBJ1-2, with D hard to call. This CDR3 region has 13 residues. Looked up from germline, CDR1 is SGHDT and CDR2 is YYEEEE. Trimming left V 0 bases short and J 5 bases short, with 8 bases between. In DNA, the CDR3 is TGTGCCAGCAGCTTGGATCAGGCGTATGGCTACACCTTC. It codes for CASSLDQAYGYTF.

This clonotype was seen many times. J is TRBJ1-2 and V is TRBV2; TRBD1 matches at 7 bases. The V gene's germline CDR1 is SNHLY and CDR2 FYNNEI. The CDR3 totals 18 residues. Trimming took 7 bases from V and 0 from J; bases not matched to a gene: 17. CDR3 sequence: CASTPSEGGLATNYGYTF. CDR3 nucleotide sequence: TGTGCCAGCACTCCGTCGGAAGGGGGCCTAGCCACTAACTATGGCTACACCTTC.

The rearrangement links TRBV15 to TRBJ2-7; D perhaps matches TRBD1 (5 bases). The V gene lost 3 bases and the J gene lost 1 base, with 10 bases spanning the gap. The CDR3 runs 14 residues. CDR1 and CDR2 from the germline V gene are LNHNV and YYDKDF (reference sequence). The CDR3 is CATSRVRQSYEQYF. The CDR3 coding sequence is TGTGCCACCAGCAGGGTCAGACAGTCCTACGAGCAGTACTTC.

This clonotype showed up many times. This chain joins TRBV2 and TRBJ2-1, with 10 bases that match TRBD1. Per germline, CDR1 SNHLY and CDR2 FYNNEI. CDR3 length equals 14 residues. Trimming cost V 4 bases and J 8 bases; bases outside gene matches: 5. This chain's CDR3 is CASSVTGGFDEQFF. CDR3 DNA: TGTGCCAGCAGTGTGACAGGGGGCTTCGATGAGCAGTTCTTC.

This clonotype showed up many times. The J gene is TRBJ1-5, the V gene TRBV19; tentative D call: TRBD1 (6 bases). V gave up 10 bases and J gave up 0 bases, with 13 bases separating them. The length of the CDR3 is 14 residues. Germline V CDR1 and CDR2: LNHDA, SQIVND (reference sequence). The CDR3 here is CATATGYSNQPQHF. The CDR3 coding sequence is TGTGCCACCGCGACAGGATATAGCAATCAGCCCCAGCATTTT.

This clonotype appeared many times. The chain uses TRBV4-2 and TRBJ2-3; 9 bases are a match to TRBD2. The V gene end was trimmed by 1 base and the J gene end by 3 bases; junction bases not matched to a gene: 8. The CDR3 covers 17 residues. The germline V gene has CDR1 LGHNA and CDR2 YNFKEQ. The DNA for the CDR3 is TGTGCCAGCAGCCAAGGAGTAGCGGGAGTACGGACAGATACGCAGTATTTT. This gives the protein CASSQGVAGVRTDTQYF.

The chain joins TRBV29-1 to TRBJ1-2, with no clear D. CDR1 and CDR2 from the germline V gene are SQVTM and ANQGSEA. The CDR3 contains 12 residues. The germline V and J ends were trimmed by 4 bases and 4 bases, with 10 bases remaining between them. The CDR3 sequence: CSVGGGPYGYTF. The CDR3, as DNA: TGCAGCGTTGGGGGAGGGCCCTATGGCTACACCTTC.

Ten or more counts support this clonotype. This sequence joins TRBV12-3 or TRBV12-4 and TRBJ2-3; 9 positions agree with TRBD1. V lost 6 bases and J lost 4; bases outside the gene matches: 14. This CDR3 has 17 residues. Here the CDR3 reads CASSPARDREAADTQYF. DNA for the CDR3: TGTGCCAGCAGCCCCGCCCGGGACAGGGAAGCTGCAGATACGCAGTATTTT.

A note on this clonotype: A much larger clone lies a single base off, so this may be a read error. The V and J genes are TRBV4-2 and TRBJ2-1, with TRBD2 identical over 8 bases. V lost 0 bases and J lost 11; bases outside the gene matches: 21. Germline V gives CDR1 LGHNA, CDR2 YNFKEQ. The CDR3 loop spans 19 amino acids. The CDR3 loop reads CASSQDAYEGREATTQQFF. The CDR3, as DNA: TGTGCCAGCAGCCAAGATGCTTACGAGGGGCGGGAGGCTACTACGCAGCAGTTCTTC.

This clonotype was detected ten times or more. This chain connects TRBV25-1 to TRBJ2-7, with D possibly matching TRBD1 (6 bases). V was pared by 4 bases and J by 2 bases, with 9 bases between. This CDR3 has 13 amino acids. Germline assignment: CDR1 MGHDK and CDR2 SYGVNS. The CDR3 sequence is CASSVDSTYEQYF. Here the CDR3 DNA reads TGTGCCAGCAGTGTGGACAGTACCTACGAGCAGTACTTC.

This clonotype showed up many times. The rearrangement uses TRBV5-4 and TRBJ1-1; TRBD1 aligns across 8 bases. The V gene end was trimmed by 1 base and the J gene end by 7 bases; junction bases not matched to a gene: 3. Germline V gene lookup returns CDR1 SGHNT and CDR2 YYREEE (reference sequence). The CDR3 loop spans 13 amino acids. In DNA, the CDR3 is TGTGCCAGCAGCTTGCAGGGGGCCATTGAAGCTTTCTTT. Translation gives CASSLQGAIEAFF.

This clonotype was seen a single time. For the CDR3, the DNA is TGCGGCGGGTACCGCCCACCGGAAGCTTTCTTT. Encoded protein: CGGYRPPEAFF. The chain employs TRBV20-1 and TRBJ1-1; D ambiguous. The CDR3 is 11 amino acids. Per the germline V gene, CDR1 is DFQATT and CDR2 is SNEGSKA (reference sequence).

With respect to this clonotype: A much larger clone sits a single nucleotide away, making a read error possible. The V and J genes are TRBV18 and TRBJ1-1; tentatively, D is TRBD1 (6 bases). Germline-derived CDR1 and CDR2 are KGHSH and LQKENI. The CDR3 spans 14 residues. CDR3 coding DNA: TGTGCCAGCTCACCAGCAGGGGTGTGGACTGTAGCTTTCTTT. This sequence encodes CASSPAGVWTVAFF.

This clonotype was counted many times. DNA of the CDR3: TGCGCCAGCAGTATGGGGGAAGGAGAGACCCAGTACTTC. It encodes CASSMGEGETQYF. This rearrangement joins TRBV10-1 to TRBJ2-5; D might be TRBD1 or TRBD2, each matching 5 bases. Germline values: CDR1 WNHNN, CDR2 SYGVQD (reference sequence). This CDR3 is built from 13 residues. Between the trimmed V and J ends, which lost 5 bases and 4 bases, there was a span of 11 bases.

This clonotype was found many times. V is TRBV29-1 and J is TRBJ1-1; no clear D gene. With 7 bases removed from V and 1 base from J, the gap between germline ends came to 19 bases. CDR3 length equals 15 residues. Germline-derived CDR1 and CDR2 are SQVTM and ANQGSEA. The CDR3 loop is CSAARSGVTNTEAFF. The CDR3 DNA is TGCAGCGCCGCCCGATCGGGAGTAACGAACACTGAAGCTTTCTTT.

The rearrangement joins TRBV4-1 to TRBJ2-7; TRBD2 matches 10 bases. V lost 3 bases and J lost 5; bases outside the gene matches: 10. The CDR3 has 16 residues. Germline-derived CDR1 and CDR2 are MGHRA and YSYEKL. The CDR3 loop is CASSHRTSGLSHEQYF. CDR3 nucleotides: TGCGCCAGCAGCCATAGGACTAGCGGACTGTCCCACGAGCAGTACTTC.

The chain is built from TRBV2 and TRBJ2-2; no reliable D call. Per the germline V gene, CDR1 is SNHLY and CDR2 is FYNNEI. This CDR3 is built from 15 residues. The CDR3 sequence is CVSSEESLRTGELFF. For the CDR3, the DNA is TGTGTTAGCAGTGAAGAGAGTTTGCGGACCGGGGAGCTGTTTTTT.

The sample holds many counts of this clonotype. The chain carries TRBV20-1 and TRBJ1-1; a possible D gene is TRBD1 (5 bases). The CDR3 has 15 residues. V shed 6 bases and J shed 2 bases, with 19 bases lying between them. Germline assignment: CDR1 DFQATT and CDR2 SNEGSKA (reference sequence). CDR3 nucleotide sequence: TGCAGTGCGGACGCCCTCGGGGGGAGAAACACTGAAGCTTTCTTT. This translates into CSADALGGRNTEAFF.